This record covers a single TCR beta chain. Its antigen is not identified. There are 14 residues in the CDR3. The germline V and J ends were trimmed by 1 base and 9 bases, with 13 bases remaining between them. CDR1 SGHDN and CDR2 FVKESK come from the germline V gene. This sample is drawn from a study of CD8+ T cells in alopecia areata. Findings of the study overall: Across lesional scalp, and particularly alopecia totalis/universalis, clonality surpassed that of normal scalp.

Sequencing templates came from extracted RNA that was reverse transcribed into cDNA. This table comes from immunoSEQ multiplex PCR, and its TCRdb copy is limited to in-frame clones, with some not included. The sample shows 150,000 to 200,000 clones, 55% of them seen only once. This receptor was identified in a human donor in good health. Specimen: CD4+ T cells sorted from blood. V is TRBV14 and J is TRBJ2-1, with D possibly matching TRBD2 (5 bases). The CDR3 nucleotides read TGTGCCAGCAGCCAAGGGTTTCGGGGTAGTGAGCAGTTCTTC. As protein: CASSQGFRGSEQFF. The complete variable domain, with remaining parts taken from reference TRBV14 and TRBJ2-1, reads EAGVTQFPSHSVIEKGQTVTLRCDPISGHDNLYWYRRVMGKEIKFLLHFVKESKQDESGMPNNRFLAERTGGTYSTLKVQPAELEDSGVYFCASSQGFRGSEQFFGPGTRLTVL.